The 22 T cell receptor beta chains presented below share a single source sample, sequenced in a study of T cell changes during pregnancy in multiple sclerosis. Method: immunoSEQ multiplex PCR; TCRdb's copy keeps in-frame clones and lacks some. Of fewer than 65,000 clones in the sample, 93% were seen once. The sequencing here drew on peripheral blood, taken in the second trimester of pregnancy. The source of these receptors is a female donor with multiple sclerosis, enrolled in a pregnancy study.

The chain carries TRBV19 and TRBJ2-7; D is undetermined. The germline V and J ends were trimmed by 9 bases and 1 base, with 19 bases remaining between them. Germline V gene data show CDR1 as LNHDA and CDR2 as SQIVND (reference sequence). CDR3 length: 15 amino acids. This chain's CDR3 is CARPPEVEKSYEQYF. CDR3 in DNA: TGTGCCAGACCGCCCGAGGTCGAGAAATCCTACGAGCAGTACTTC.

The genes are TRBV7-9 and TRBJ2-1, with 8 bases matching TRBD2. The length of the CDR3 is 15 residues. V shed 5 bases, J shed 0 bases, and the junction held 3 bases outside the gene matches. Germline V gene sequence: CDR1 SEHNR, CDR2 FQNEAQ (reference sequence). CDR3 region: CASSQSGSSYNEQFF. The CDR3 nucleotides are TGTGCCAGCAGCCAGAGCGGGAGCTCCTACAATGAGCAGTTCTTC.

Here the CDR3 reads CASRMDRVGGQPQHF. The DNA for the CDR3 is TGTGCCAGCAGGATGGACAGGGTGGGAGGTCAGCCCCAGCATTTT. The chain is built from TRBV28 and TRBJ1-5; 8 bases line up with TRBD1. There are 15 residues in the CDR3. Germline-derived CDR1 and CDR2 are MDHEN and SYDVKM. Trimming removed 6 bases from V and 6 bases from J; junction bases left unmatched: 10.

This sequence joins TRBV7-2 and TRBJ2-5, with 9 nucleotides matching TRBD1. The J segment lost 2 bases and the V segment lost 10 bases, leaving 11 bases of the junction unmatched. The CDR3 loop spans 15 amino acids. Germline values: CDR1 SGHTA, CDR2 FQGNSA. CDR3 region: CATTGQGGVQETQYF. For the CDR3, the DNA is TGTGCCACCACGGGACAGGGAGGAGTTCAAGAGACCCAGTACTTC.

The chain uses TRBV7-3 and TRBJ2-7; the match to TRBD1 covers 9 bases. This CDR3 has 16 residues. Germline lookup yields CDR1 SGHTA and CDR2 FQGTGA. The junction had 11 bases not matched to a gene; V was cut back by 5 bases and J by 3 bases. The CDR3 nucleotides are TGTGCCAGCAGCCTGAACCCGACAGGGGGGTTCTACGAGCAGTACTTC. The encoded protein is CASSLNPTGGFYEQYF.

CDR3 coding DNA: TGTGCCAGCAGACCACAGGGGTGGGATGAGCAGTTCTTC. Its translation: CASRPQGWDEQFF. This rearrangement joins TRBV6-6 to TRBJ2-1, with 7 bases fitting TRBD1. Germline V CDR1 and CDR2: MNHNY, SVGAGI (reference sequence). Trimming at V came to 6 bases and at J to 8 bases, leaving 7 bases not matched to a gene. This CDR3 has 13 residues.

This chain joins TRBV5-6 and TRBJ2-5, with D maybe TRBD1 (5 bases). This CDR3 comprises 15 residues. CDR1 is SGHDT, CDR2 YYEEEE, per germline. V was pared by 0 bases and J by 5 bases, with 14 bases between. CDR3: CASSLVWQGEETQYF. DNA of the CDR3: TGTGCCAGCAGCTTGGTGTGGCAGGGTGAGGAGACCCAGTACTTC.

V is TRBV7-2 and J is TRBJ2-1, with 9 bases lining up with TRBD2. V lost 5 bases, J lost 6 bases, and 11 bases stayed unmatched. The CDR3 runs 16 residues. Germline lookup yields CDR1 SGHTA and CDR2 FQGNSA. The CDR3 spells CASSPIAGVIGNEQFF. The CDR3 region has the DNA TGTGCCAGCAGCCCAATAGCGGGAGTTATCGGCAATGAGCAGTTCTTC.

The chain couples TRBV7-2 to TRBJ2-3; TRBD2 agrees at 13 bases. Germline values: CDR1 SGHTA, CDR2 FQGNSA. The CDR3 length is 15 residues. V was clipped by 5 bases and J by 4 bases; unmatched bases: 3. CDR3 in amino acids: CASSPGLAGADTQYF. The CDR3 DNA reads as TGTGCCAGCAGCCCCGGACTAGCGGGAGCAGATACGCAGTATTTT.

The chain carries TRBV11-2 and TRBJ2-7, with TRBD2 matching 8 bases. The CDR3 runs 14 residues. J gave up 3 bases and V 1 base, and 2 bases lay outside the gene matches. CDR1 and CDR2 from the germline V gene are SGHAT and FQNNGV. CDR3 in amino acids: CASSLAGTSYEQYF. The CDR3 nucleotides are TGTGCCAGCAGCTTAGCCGGGACTAGCTACGAGCAGTACTTC.

This sequence joins TRBV27 and TRBJ1-5, with D unresolved. Trimming shortened V by 6 bases and J by 6 bases, and 12 bases separated the two germline ends. CDR3 length: 13 residues. Per germline, CDR1 MNHEY and CDR2 SMNVEV (reference sequence). The CDR3 DNA is TGTGCCAGCAGACCACGGGAGGCTCAGCCCCAGCATTTT. It encodes CASRPREAQPQHF.

This chain links TRBV6-4 with TRBJ1-2, with a possible D match to TRBD1 (5 bases). V lost 3 bases and J lost 4, with 12 bases in between. The CDR3 extends over 14 amino acids. Germline V gene data show CDR1 as MRHNA and CDR2 as SNTAGT. The CDR3, as DNA: TGTGCCAGCAGTGAACAACCAGGGCTCTATGGCTACACCTTC. Amino acids: CASSEQPGLYGYTF.

The chain joins TRBV9 to TRBJ2-2; 8 nucleotides align to TRBD1. Germline trimming cut 3 bases from V and 5 bases from J; bases unmatched to any gene: 6. Germline-derived CDR1 and CDR2 are SGDLS and YYNGEE. The CDR3 totals 15 residues. The CDR3 coding sequence is TGTGCCAGCAGCGGACCACAGGGGGTGACCGGGGAGCTGTTTTTT. It specifies CASSGPQGVTGELFF.

The chain carries TRBV5-1 and TRBJ1-4; 9 positions agree with TRBD1. The CDR3 sequence is 14 residues long. V was clipped by 3 bases and J by 6 bases; unmatched bases: 3. The germline V gene encodes CDR1 SGHRS and CDR2 YFSETQ. CDR3 residues: CASSSGQGHEKLFF. CDR3 coding DNA: TGCGCCAGCAGCTCCGGACAGGGGCATGAAAAACTGTTTTTT.

This chain joins TRBV6-1 and TRBJ2-5, with 7 bases fitting TRBD1. CDR1 and CDR2 from the germline V gene are MNHNS and SASEGT. With V trimmed by 0 bases and J by 12 bases, 31 bases remained unmatched. The CDR3 runs to 21 residues. The DNA for the CDR3 is TGTGCCAGCAGTGAAGCGCTGGAGGCCGGGACAGCAATAGATTCTGCCCTGGACGAGTACTTC. This gives the protein CASSEALEAGTAIDSALDEYF.

The V gene is TRBV4-3, the J gene TRBJ2-1; D is perhaps TRBD2 (5 bases). Per the germline V gene, CDR1 is LGHNA and CDR2 is YSLEER. The CDR3 loop spans 16 amino acids. V was cut by 0 bases and J by 4 bases, with 13 bases left in between. Here the CDR3 reads CASSQDEGLGYNEQFF. The CDR3 bases are TGCGCCAGCAGCCAAGATGAGGGCCTAGGGTACAATGAGCAGTTCTTC.

This sequence joins TRBV19 and TRBJ1-1; 9 nucleotides align to TRBD1. V shed 2 bases and J 0 bases; nucleotides not matched to a gene: 1. Germline values: CDR1 LNHDA, CDR2 SQIVND (reference sequence). The CDR3 contains 15 residues. The CDR3 DNA follows: TGTGCCAGTAGTATAAGGACAGGGGTGAACACTGAAGCTTTCTTT. Translated, it gives CASSIRTGVNTEAFF.

The V gene is TRBV7-9, the J gene TRBJ2-3, with D hard to call. Germline lookup yields CDR1 SEHNR and CDR2 FQNEAQ (reference sequence). This CDR3 comprises 16 residues. Trimming took off 1 base at V and 0 bases at J, with 11 bases between the two ends. The CDR3: CASSLGREISTDTQYF. CDR3 DNA sequence: TGTGCCAGCAGCTTAGGTAGAGAGATAAGCACAGATACGCAGTATTTT.

The chain recombines TRBV5-4 with TRBJ1-4; the D gene is possibly TRBD1 (5 bases). CDR3 length: 17 amino acids. V was pared by 3 bases and J by 0 bases, with 15 bases between. Germline lookup yields CDR1 SGHNT and CDR2 YYREEE (reference sequence). This chain's CDR3 is CASSWGGPSSTNEKLFF. DNA for the CDR3: TGTGCCAGCAGCTGGGGGGGACCGTCGTCAACTAATGAAAAACTGTTTTTT.

The chain links TRBV7-3 to TRBJ2-1, with 13 bases identical to TRBD2. Germline assignment: CDR1 SGHTA and CDR2 FQGTGA. The ends lost 5 bases at V and 4 bases at J; junction bases unmatched: 5. The CDR3 sequence is 16 residues long. Here the CDR3 reads CASSPRTSGGYNEQFF. CDR3 nucleotides: TGTGCCAGCAGCCCTCGGACTAGCGGGGGATACAATGAGCAGTTCTTC.

This rearrangement joins TRBV21-1 to TRBJ1-1; the listed D gene, TRBD1, was not tested against the DNA. TRBV21-1 is designated a pseudogene. CDR3 length: 15 amino acids. The CDR3 coding sequence is TGTGCCAGCAGCGCCCTAGACGACAGGAACACTGAAGCTTTCTTT. The encoded protein is CASSALDDRNTEAFF.

The rearrangement joins TRBV11-3 to TRBJ2-1; 7 positions match TRBD2. Unmatched junction bases numbered 7, after V lost 5 bases and J lost 3 bases. Germline loops: CDR1 SGHNT, CDR2 YENEEA. The CDR3 length is 15 residues. The CDR3 DNA reads TGTGCCAGCAGCAGAGCCGGGACTAACTACAATGAGCAGTTCTTC. The encoded protein is CASSRAGTNYNEQFF.